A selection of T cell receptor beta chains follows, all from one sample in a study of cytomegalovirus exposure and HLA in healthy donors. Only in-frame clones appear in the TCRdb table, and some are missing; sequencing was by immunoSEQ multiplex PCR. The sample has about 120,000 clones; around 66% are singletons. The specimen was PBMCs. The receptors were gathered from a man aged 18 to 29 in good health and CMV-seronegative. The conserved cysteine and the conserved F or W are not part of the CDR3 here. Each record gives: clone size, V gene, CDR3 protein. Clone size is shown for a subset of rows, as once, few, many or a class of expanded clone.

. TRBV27 ASKSPGTGVYEQY
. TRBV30 ASGLVGEQY
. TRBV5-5 ASSWGNGTGRTQH
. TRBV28 ASSGDRRGSEQF
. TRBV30 AWSFEPSGSRKEQF
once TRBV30 AWSPIGTSGGNEQF
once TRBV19 ASSLRGLAEHGGTQY
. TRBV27 ASSGGRNTEAF
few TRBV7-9 SSSRGGGVGLQGNQPQH
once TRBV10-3 AISEGRRGLSSYEQY
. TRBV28 ASSFVAPQRDTQY
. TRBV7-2 ASSLGGGASGNTIY
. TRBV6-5 ASSYYRGDEQY
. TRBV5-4 ASSKDRVRTEAF
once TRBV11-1 ASMGQPNTEAF
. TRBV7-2 ASRYNEQF
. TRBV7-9 ASSLTTRAPYNEQF
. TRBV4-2 ASSRQFGQGTYEQY
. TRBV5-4 ASSRRTVGRTEAF
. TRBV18 ASSPRTGEANYGYT
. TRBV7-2 ASSLALAGASEQY
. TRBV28 ASTRPSGYNEQF
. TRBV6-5 ASSYSGGTGYEQY
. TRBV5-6 ASSLDGRSGELF
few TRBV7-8 ASSNTAENTEAF
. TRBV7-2 ASSLSVRGAGELF
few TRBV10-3 AIRDRLTYEQY
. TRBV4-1 ASSLLAVTYEQY
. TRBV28 ASSSGQGNSPLH
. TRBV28 ASSFPSGLGYGYT
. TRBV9 ASGPSSYNEQF
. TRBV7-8 ASSPRDTGAGANVLT
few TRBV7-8 ASSLRGAGGEKLF
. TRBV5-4 ASSPGGTGVMNTEAF
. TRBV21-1 ASSKVRVLAGDYEQY
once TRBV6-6 ASSYPTMNTEAF
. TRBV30 AWSVGLGGNTDTQY
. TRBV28 ASSSLAGGQETQY
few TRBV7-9 SSSSGLVGNEKLF
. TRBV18 ASSPKSGGGQPQH
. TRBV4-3 ASSLGLAGEETQY
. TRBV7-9 ASSPGQAIYEQY
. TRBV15 ATSRHTTGTDYGYT
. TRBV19 ASSWSGYSNQPQH
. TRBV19 ASIPAQAGEAF
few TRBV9 ASSVSGSSNQPQH
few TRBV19 ASSPFGQGVSYGYT
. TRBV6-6 ASSRQGASYEQY
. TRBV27 ASSFSDEQF
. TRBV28 ASSLGLAGGQETQY
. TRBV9 ASSVAGGYGYT
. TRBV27 ASSGTLLAGVRTDTQY
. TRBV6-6 ASSYGSGEQF
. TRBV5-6 ASSLEASEETQY
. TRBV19 ASSTTGTSGYNEQF
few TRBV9 ASSSRPSFQETQY
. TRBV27 ASSWGQGKGYNYGYT
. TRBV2 ASSLGAILSYEQY
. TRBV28 ASSLPGRTEAF